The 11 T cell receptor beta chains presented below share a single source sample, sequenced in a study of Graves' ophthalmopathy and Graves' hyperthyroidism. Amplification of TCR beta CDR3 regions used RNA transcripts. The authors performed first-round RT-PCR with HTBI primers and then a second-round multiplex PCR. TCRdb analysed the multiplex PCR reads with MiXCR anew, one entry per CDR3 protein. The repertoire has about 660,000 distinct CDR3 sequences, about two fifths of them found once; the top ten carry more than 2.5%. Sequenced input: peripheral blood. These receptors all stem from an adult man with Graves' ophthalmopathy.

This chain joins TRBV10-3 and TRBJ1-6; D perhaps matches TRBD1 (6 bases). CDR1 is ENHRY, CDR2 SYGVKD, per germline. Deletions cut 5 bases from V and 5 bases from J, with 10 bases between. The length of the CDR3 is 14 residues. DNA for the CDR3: TGTGCCATCAGTAGGACAGAAGATAATTCACCCCTCCACTTT. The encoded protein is CAISRTEDNSPLHF.

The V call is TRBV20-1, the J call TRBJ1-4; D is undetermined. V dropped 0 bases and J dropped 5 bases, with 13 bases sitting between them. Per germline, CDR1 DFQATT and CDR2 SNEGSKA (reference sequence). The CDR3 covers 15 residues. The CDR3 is CSAREAAQLNEKLFF. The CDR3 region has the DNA TGCAGTGCTAGAGAAGCCGCACAGCTGAATGAAAAACTGTTTTTT.

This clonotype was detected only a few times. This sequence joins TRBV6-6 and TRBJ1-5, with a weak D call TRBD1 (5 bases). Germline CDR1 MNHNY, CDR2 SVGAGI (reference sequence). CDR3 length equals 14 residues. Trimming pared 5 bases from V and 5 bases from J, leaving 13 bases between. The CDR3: CASSPRGDYQPQHF. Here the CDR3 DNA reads TGTGCCAGCAGTCCACGGGGGGACTATCAGCCCCAGCATTTT.

The CDR3 DNA reads TGTGCCAGCAGTAGTGGGACTAGCGGGAGTAGGGTCGAGCATTTT. Its translation: CASSSGTSGSRVEHF. The chain uses TRBV12-3 or TRBV12-4 and TRBJ1-5, with a weak D call TRBD1 (5 bases). This CDR3 contains 15 residues. The V end lost 5 bases, the J end lost 14 bases, and 25 bases lay between the germline ends.

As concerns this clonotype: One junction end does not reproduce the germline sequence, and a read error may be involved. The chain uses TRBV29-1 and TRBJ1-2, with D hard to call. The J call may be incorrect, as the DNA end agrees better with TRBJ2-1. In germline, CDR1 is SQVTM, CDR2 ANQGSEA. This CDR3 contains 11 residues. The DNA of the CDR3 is TGCAGCGTGGAAGGGTACAATGAGCAGTTCTTC. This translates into CSVEGYNEQFF.

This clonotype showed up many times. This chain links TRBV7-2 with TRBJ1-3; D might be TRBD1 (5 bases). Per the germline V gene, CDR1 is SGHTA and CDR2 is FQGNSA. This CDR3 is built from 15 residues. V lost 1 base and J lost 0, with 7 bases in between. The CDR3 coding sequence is TGTGCCAGCAGCTTAGGACAGTCCTCTGGAAACACCATATATTTT. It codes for CASSLGQSSGNTIYF.

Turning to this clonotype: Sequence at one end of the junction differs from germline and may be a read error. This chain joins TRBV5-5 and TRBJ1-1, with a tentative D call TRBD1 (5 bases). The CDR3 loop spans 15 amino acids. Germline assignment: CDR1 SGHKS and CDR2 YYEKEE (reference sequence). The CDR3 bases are TGTGCCAACAGCCAAGATACAGGAACGAACACTGAAGCTTTCTTT. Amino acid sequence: CANSQDTGTNTEAFF.

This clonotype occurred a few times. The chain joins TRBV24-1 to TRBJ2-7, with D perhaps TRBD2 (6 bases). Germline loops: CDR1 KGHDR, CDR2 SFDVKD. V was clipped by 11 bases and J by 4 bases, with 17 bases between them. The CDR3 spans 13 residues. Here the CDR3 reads CASQVQEGYEQYF. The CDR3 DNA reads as TGTGCCAGCCAGGTGCAGGAGGGTTACGAGCAGTACTTC.

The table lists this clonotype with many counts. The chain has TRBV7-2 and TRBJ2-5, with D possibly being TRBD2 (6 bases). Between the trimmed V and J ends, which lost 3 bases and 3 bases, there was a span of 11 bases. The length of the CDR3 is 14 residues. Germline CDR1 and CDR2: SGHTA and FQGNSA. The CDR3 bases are TGTGCCAGCAGCTTTCGTGGAGGGGAAGAGACCCAGTACTTC. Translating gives CASSFRGGEETQYF.

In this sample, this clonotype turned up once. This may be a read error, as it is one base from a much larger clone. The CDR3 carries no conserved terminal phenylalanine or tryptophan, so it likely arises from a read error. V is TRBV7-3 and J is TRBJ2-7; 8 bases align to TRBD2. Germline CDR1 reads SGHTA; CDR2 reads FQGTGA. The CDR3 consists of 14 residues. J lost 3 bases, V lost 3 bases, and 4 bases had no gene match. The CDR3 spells CASSFLSGSYEQYL. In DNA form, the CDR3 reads TGTGCCAGCAGCTTTCTCAGCGGGAGCTACGAGCAGTACCTC.

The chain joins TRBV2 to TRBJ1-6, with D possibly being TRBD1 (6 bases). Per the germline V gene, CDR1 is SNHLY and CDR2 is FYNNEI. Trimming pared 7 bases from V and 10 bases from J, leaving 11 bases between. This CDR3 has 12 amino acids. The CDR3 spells CASMRGESPLHF. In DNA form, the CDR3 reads TGTGCCAGCATGAGGGGGGAATCACCCCTCCACTTT.